This TCR beta chain appears in the sequencing data of a study of blood T cell repertoires in COVID-19 (dated by TCRdb to the early 2020s). Regarding the complete study: The collaborator samples originated in the United States, Italy and Spain and spanned the acute and convalescent phases of COVID-19. The material from the prospective study consisted of cDNA or gDNA derived from T cells, B-cell-depleted T cells, or PBMCs. Deeply sampled blood TCRbeta repertoires from subjects exposed to, actively infected with, or recovered from COVID-19 were included in the dataset. A freely available public database, intended as a resource for researchers studying the immune response to SARS-CoV-2, is where the repertoires were released. Samples were obtained from the ongoing ImmuneRACE study (first 160 participants) and from about 1,300 subjects provided by 6 global collaborators. Nearly every sample came with metadata listing a de-identified subject ID, COVID-19 status, age in years and sex. HLA class I and class II types, where available, came from metadata supplied by the sample provider rather than from assay-based typing. The research as a whole found: The amount of clinical and demographic metadata varied by source and participant and was provided uncurated.

Trimming removed 2 bases from V and 3 bases from J; the gene matches leave 17 bases unexplained. The CDR3 numbers 19 residues from cysteine through phenylalanine. The kept DNA is CDR3 alone, 57 bases in frame from the first base. CDR1 MNHEY and CDR2 SMNVEV are derived from the germline V gene (reference sequence). TCRbeta CDR3 regions were amplified from genomic DNA using the immunoSEQ Assay, a bias-controlled multiplex PCR. In the paper's pipeline: The number of nucleated cells in each sample was estimated by amplification of reference gene primers within the assay. To quantify the absolute abundance of each unique TCRbeta CDR3 rearrangement, sequence reads were collapsed and filtered. For each sample, productive Simpson clonality was calculated as the square root of Simpson's diversity index over productive rearrangements. TCRdb took this table from immuneACCESS and kept in-frame rearrangements with V and J called. Such tables lack part of the clones; where checked against another copy, unresolved V genes explain under half of the gap, and the rest is unexplained. V and J calls and clone size are those listed in that table; D and trimming were worked out from the DNA. The sample yields over 250,000 clones; over 85% were counted once. The ten largest make up more than 1.5% of the sample.

Participants in the prospective study were aged roughly 18 to 100 years, lived in about two dozen United States geographic areas, and enrolled through a virtual design. In the prospective study, participants were assigned to cohorts based on the clinical history participants reported in a screening survey and a study questionnaire. Recovered participants in ImmuneRACE Cohort 3 were defined by two consecutive negative NP/OP PCR tests, clearance by a healthcare professional, or resolution of symptoms. Mobile phlebotomists in the prospective study collected whole blood, serum and a nasopharyngeal or oropharyngeal swab from every participant. Prospective study participants could optionally give additional blood draws and questionnaires over an approximately two-month period. Before DNA extraction, blood samples from the prospective study were shipped at room temperature or frozen. With regard to this clone: The antigen it recognizes is unknown. No clone much larger than this one lies a single base away; base qualities are absent.

This receptor chain uses TRBV27 and TRBJ2-5, and 8 junctional nucleotides match TRBD1. Sequenced sample: PBMCs or T cells enriched from blood (not recorded which). The TCR was taken from a woman between 55 and 75 years old who had recovered from COVID-19. The CDR3 region: CASSLNGAGGLIGKETQYF. The nucleotides are TGTGCCAGCAGTTTAAACGGGGCAGGGGGCTTAATCGGAAAAGAGACCCAGTACTTC.